Reported below is one T cell receptor beta chain. The antigen remains undetermined. These data come from a study of vaccination and CD4 T cells after COVID-19. This CDR3 comprises 15 residues. The V end was cut by 4 bases, the J end by 3 bases, with 15 bases between. Germline V lookup: CDR1 SGHVS, CDR2 FQNEAQ. Described treatment: approximately 10-day PBMC culture with coronavirus spike peptide pools or control peptides (ViraFEST assay). Sequencing of the DNA from cultured CD4+ T cells was carried out with the Oncomine TCR Beta short-read assay. TCRdb itself ran the PCR reads through MiXCR, one entry per CDR3 protein. The top ten clones hold about 13% of a sample with approximately 15,000 distinct CDR3 sequences, around 56% of them seen once.

The sequence derives from a human donor who had recovered from COVID-19. The V and J genes are TRBV7-8 and TRBJ2-5, with D perhaps matching TRBD2 (5 bases). Sample: CD4+ T cells from blood, cultured in vitro. In DNA, the CDR3 is TGTGCCAGCAGCTCCTCCGGGATCCAGAAAGAGACCCAGTACTTC. It yields the protein CASSSSGIQKETQYF.